These 14 T cell receptor beta chains were sequenced from one sample in a study of blood T cells in healthy people across ages. Next came a second PCR, run for about 7 to 12 cycles, which used a sample-barcoded 5' primer along with a J-beta primer mix. One entry per CDR3 protein results from TCRdb running MiXCR on the 5' RACE reads. This sample has roughly 2 million distinct CDR3 sequences, with around 50% found just once. The sequenced material came from blood. The receptors were gathered from a woman in her thirties or forties in good health.

The chain has TRBV4-1 and TRBJ1-2, with a tentative D call TRBD1 (6 bases). CDR3 length: 16 amino acids. CDR1 is MGHRA, CDR2 YSYEKL, per germline. Trimming cost V 4 bases and J 6 bases, with 21 bases left between them. The CDR3 loop reads CASSPYPGQSLDGYTF. CDR3 nucleotide sequence: TGCGCCAGCAGCCCCTACCCCGGACAGTCCTTAGATGGCTACACCTTC.

This chain links TRBV20-1 with TRBJ1-4, with TRBD1 matching 7 bases. Germline values: CDR1 DFQATT, CDR2 SNEGSKA (reference sequence). This CDR3 is 15 amino acids long. The trim removed 2 bases at V and 5 bases at J, leaving 8 bases unmatched. CDR3: CSARIEAGGNEKLFF. The DNA of the CDR3 is TGCAGTGCTAGAATCGAGGCAGGGGGGAATGAAAAACTGTTTTTT.

This clonotype occurred a few times. V gene TRBV20-1 combines with J gene TRBJ2-5; D possibly corresponds to TRBD2 (6 bases). CDR1 and CDR2 (germline): DFQATT, SNEGSKA (reference sequence). The CDR3 is 16 residues long. Trimming removed 4 bases from V and 2 bases from J, with 20 bases in between. CDR3 sequence: CSAIVLGGAPQETQYF. The CDR3 region has the DNA TGCAGTGCTATAGTCCTGGGCGGGGCGCCACAAGAGACCCAGTACTTC.

This sequence joins TRBV7-9 and TRBJ2-7; D is unclear. CDR3 length: 17 amino acids. V was clipped by 1 base and J by 0 bases, with 16 bases between them. Germline V gene data show CDR1 as SEHNR and CDR2 as FQNEAQ (reference sequence). The CDR3: CASSLVLGLGISYEQYF. The CDR3 nucleotides read TGTGCCAGCAGCTTAGTCCTAGGGCTGGGGATCTCCTACGAGCAGTACTTC.

This chain uses TRBV7-2 with TRBJ1-2, with a weak D call TRBD1 (5 bases). CDR1 SGHTA and CDR2 FQGNSA come from the germline V gene. V lost 5 bases and J 3 bases, leaving 13 bases between the germline ends. The CDR3 runs 14 residues. CDR3 nucleotides: TGTGCCAGCAGCCCGGGGGGGGAAGACTATGGCTACACCTTC. It yields the protein CASSPGGEDYGYTF.

The rearrangement links TRBV27 to TRBJ2-1; 8 bases are a match to TRBD1. Losses at the gene ends were 9 bases for V and 6 bases for J; bases not matched to a gene: 4. The germline V gene encodes CDR1 MNHEY and CDR2 SMNVEV (reference sequence). This CDR3 region has 12 residues. The CDR3 loop is CASRQGPNEQFF. CDR3 DNA: TGTGCCAGTCGACAGGGGCCCAATGAGCAGTTCTTC.

V is TRBV20-1 and J is TRBJ1-2; possibly TRBD1 for D (5 bases). Trimming shortened V by 5 bases and J by 6 bases, and 22 bases separated the two germline ends. CDR3 size: 15 residues. The germline V gene has CDR1 DFQATT and CDR2 SNEGSKA (reference sequence). The chain's CDR3 is CSAGPAGVIGNGYTF. The CDR3 nucleotides read TGCAGTGCTGGACCGGCGGGGGTGATAGGAAATGGCTACACCTTC.

The rearrangement joins TRBV15 to TRBJ2-7; D is unresolved. Germline assignment: CDR1 LNHNV and CDR2 YYDKDF (reference sequence). Deletions cut 1 base from V and 0 bases from J, with 7 bases between. The CDR3 runs 14 residues. The CDR3 reads CATSRAGSSYEQYF. In nucleotides, the CDR3 is TGTGCCACCAGCAGAGCAGGTTCCTCCTACGAGCAGTACTTC.

This clonotype was recorded a few times. CDR3 loop: CASSTSGTIQETQYF. The CDR3 DNA reads TGCGCCAGCAGCACCAGCGGGACGATACAAGAGACCCAGTACTTC. This chain links TRBV5-1 with TRBJ2-5, with 7 bases identical to TRBD2. The trim removed 4 bases at V and 2 bases at J, leaving 8 bases unmatched. Germline values: CDR1 SGHRS, CDR2 YFSETQ. The CDR3 sequence is 15 residues long.

The V and J genes are TRBV2 and TRBJ2-5; tentatively, D is TRBD2 (6 bases). Germline V gives CDR1 SNHLY, CDR2 FYNNEI. The CDR3 has 16 amino acids. V was shortened by 5 bases and J by 1 base, with 17 bases between the two germline ends. CDR3 nucleotides: TGTGCCAGCAGTATGGGGGGTCTAGCGATCCAAGAGACCCAGTACTTC. It encodes CASSMGGLAIQETQYF.

In its sample, this clonotype was seen a few times. The genes are TRBV5-1 and TRBJ2-7; D is tentatively TRBD1 or TRBD2 (5 bases each). Trimming removed 4 bases from V and 2 bases from J, with 19 bases in between. The CDR3 totals 16 residues. Germline V CDR1 and CDR2: SGHRS, YFSETQ. The CDR3 here is CASSVAGTGYTYEQYF. In DNA, the CDR3 is TGCGCCAGCAGCGTCGCCGGGACCGGATATACCTACGAGCAGTACTTC.

This clonotype was counted only a few times. The CDR3 DNA reads as TGCGCCAGCAGCTCAATGCCGACAGGGGGACAAGAGACCCAGTACTTC. Amino acid sequence: CASSSMPTGGQETQYF. The chain has TRBV5-1 and TRBJ2-5, with 9 nucleotides matching TRBD1. V was clipped by 3 bases and J by 2 bases; unmatched bases: 8. CDR1 SGHRS and CDR2 YFSETQ come from the germline V gene. CDR3 length: 16 amino acids. Looking up the rest from reference TRBV5-1 and TRBJ2-5 gives the full variable domain: KAGVTQTPRYLIKTRGQQVTLSCSPISGHRSVSWYQQTPGQGLQFLFEYFSETQRNKGNFPGRFSGRQFSNSRSEMNVSTLELGDSALYLCASSSMPTGGQETQYFGPGTRLLVL.

This rearrangement joins TRBV5-1 to TRBJ2-7; D gene ambiguous. V was trimmed by 0 bases and J by 3 bases, leaving 16 bases between them. Germline V CDR1 and CDR2: SGHRS, YFSETQ. The length of the CDR3 is 16 residues. This chain's CDR3 is CASSLGSSSAGYEQYF. In DNA form, the CDR3 reads TGCGCCAGCAGCTTGGGGTCATCCTCGGCTGGCTACGAGCAGTACTTC.

The chain employs TRBV28 and TRBJ2-7; maybe TRBD1 (7 bases). This CDR3 spans 14 amino acids. Trimming pared 5 bases from V and 6 bases from J, leaving 17 bases between. The germline V gene encodes CDR1 MDHEN and CDR2 SYDVKM. The CDR3 DNA follows: TGTGCCAGCAGTCCAGGGGGGTCTCGGGGCGAGCAGTACTTC. It translates to CASSPGGSRGEQYF.